This T cell receptor (beta chain) appears in the sequencing data of a study of CD8 T cells in ankylosing spondylitis (dated by TCRdb to about 2017). Concerning the study at large: The study profiled T cell receptor beta repertoires in healthy donors and ankylosing spondylitis patients to find disease-linked TCR variants. Peripheral blood was sampled, and synovial fluid was also collected from ankylosing spondylitis patients. The full study cohort comprised 25 or so ankylosing spondylitis patients and about 110 healthy donors.

Ten or more counts support this clonotype. It has no known antigen specificity. Sequence at one end of the junction differs from germline and may be a read error. Sequencing was performed on an Illumina HiSeq 2500. Quantitative 5'-RACE with molecular barcodes was used to prepare TCR beta libraries. Under the source paper's analysis protocol: Disease-linked TCR variants were identified with a new computational method built on a probabilistic model of VDJ rearrangement. TCRdb itself trimmed the public reads at Q25 with fastp, ran MiXCR and retained productive beta chains. Under each unique CDR3 protein, matching rows form one entry showing the most common genes and DNA. These V and J calls derive from TCRdb rather than the authors' analysis. In this sample the table shows 150,000 or so distinct CDR3 sequences, under 35% of which occur a single time. The top ten clonotypes cover approximately 6% of the sample.

Synovial fluid samples and blood samples obtained from the same ankylosing spondylitis patients were matched. The full study reports these points: Significant enrichment of the disease-linked clones was reported in matched synovial fluid samples from ankylosing spondylitis patients. In peripheral blood, the disease-linked clones were found at relatively low frequencies and had a CD8+ phenotype. Blood from ankylosing spondylitis patients appeared to be characterized by a TCR beta motif made up of eight highly homologous amino acid variants. Some motif variants were previously reported in synovial fluid and blood of reactive arthritis patients, suggesting common disease-initiation mechanisms.

The CDR3 runs 12 residues from the cysteine to the phenylalanine. This entry keeps only the CDR3 DNA: 36 bases, framed from base 1. CDR1 and CDR2 are drawn from the germline V gene (reference sequence): SSHAT, FNYEAQ. The source is a male donor with ankylosing spondylitis. The chain is encoded by TRBV7-7 joined to TRBJ2-7; 8 bases in the junction line up with TRBD1. Sequenced sample: synovial fluid, either unsorted or a sorted T cell fraction (not recorded which). This receptor carries the CDR3 CASSNAGGDQYF. The DNA sequence is as follows: TGTGCTAGCAGCAACGCAGGGGGCGATCAGTACTTC. This CDR3, with the reference TRBV7-7 and TRBJ2-7 proteins standing in past its ends, gives the full variable domain GAGVSQSPRYKVTKRGQDVTLRCDPISSHATLYWYQQALGQGPEFLTYFNYEAQPDKSGLPSDRFSAERPEGSISTLTIQRTEQRDSAMYRCASSNAGGDQYFGPGTRLTVT.